The next 18 T cell receptor beta chains were all read from a single sample in a study of lymphopenia after photon versus proton radiotherapy. Sequencing used immunoSEQ multiplex PCR; TCRdb keeps in-frame clones, though not all of them. The sample has over 50,000 clones, approximately 86% seen once; the top ten hold about 2%. The specimen was peripheral blood, collected from a patient treated with photon-based radiotherapy. These receptors were taken from a man in his forties or fifties with gastric cancer.

The rearrangement uses TRBV2 and TRBJ2-3; D ambiguous. The CDR3 covers 15 residues. Germline V gene lookup returns CDR1 SNHLY and CDR2 FYNNEI. Between the trimmed V and J ends, which lost 6 bases and 1 base, there was a span of 14 bases. CDR3 sequence reads: CASRPLRSRTDTQYF. CDR3 DNA sequence: TGTGCCAGCAGACCCTTGCGGTCGCGCACAGATACGCAGTATTTT.

The rearrangement links TRBV27 to TRBJ1-2; possibly TRBD1 for D (6 bases). Trimming left V 3 bases short and J 7 bases short, with 12 bases between. Per germline, CDR1 MNHEY and CDR2 SMNVEV (reference sequence). This CDR3 has 13 amino acids. The CDR3 protein is CASSFQGWGGYTF. For the CDR3, the DNA is TGTGCCAGCAGTTTTCAGGGGTGGGGTGGCTACACCTTC.

The rearrangement joins TRBV7-2 to TRBJ1-2; TRBD1 matches at 9 bases. The J segment lost 1 base and the V segment lost 4 bases, leaving 7 bases of the junction unmatched. Germline V CDR1 and CDR2: SGHTA, FQGNSA. This CDR3 comprises 16 residues. For the CDR3, the DNA is TGTGCCAGCAGCTCAACCGGGACAGGGCGTAACTATGGCTACACCTTC. Amino acids: CASSSTGTGRNYGYTF.

The rearrangement joins TRBV19 to TRBJ2-3, with TRBD2 matching 8 bases. There are 17 residues in the CDR3. The V gene end was trimmed by 5 bases and the J gene end by 0 bases; junction bases not matched to a gene: 10. Germline CDR1 LNHDA, CDR2 SQIVND (reference sequence). CDR3 in amino acids: CASSLRGGISSTDTQYF. The CDR3, as DNA: TGTGCCAGTAGTCTCCGGGGGGGAATTTCTAGCACAGATACGCAGTATTTT.

The genes are TRBV7-9 and TRBJ2-7; tentatively, D is TRBD2 (5 bases). Germline V gene sequence: CDR1 SEHNR, CDR2 FQNEAQ (reference sequence). V was shortened by 3 bases and J by 7 bases, with 19 bases between the two germline ends. This CDR3 comprises 15 residues. The CDR3 region has the DNA TGTGCCAGCAGCTTCCAGGACTCCAATGGTTGGGAGCAGTACTTC. Its protein product is CASSFQDSNGWEQYF.

The gene calls are TRBV29-1 and TRBJ1-2; D is undetermined. This CDR3 has 13 amino acids. CDR1 and CDR2 from the germline V gene are SQVTM and ANQGSEA. V was cut by 3 bases and J by 0 bases, with 8 bases left in between. The CDR3 DNA sequence: TGCAGCGTTGAGGAACAGACTAACTATGGCTACACCTTC. It encodes CSVEEQTNYGYTF.

The J gene is TRBJ2-5, the V gene TRBV7-9; 9 nucleotides line up with TRBD2. This CDR3 comprises 15 residues. Germline V gives CDR1 SEHNR, CDR2 FQNEAQ (reference sequence). V lost 3 bases to trimming and J lost 3 bases; unmatched junction nucleotides: 5. In DNA, the CDR3 is TGTGCCAGCAGCTTCGTCTTAGCGGGGGAAGAGACCCAGTACTTC. Its protein product is CASSFVLAGEETQYF.

The count of this clone is one. V and J are TRBV2 and TRBJ1-6; maybe TRBD1 (6 bases). Germline CDR1 and CDR2: SNHLY and FYNNEI. The CDR3 loop spans 16 amino acids. Trimming left V 4 bases short and J 10 bases short, with 20 bases between. For the CDR3, the DNA is TGTGCCAGCAGTGCCCGGGTAGTGGGGGCCGGATCACCCCTCCACTTT. It codes for CASSARVVGAGSPLHF.

The rearrangement links TRBV9 to TRBJ2-5; 8 bases are a match to TRBD1. Germline V gene data show CDR1 as SGDLS and CDR2 as YYNGEE. The CDR3 has 14 amino acids. The J segment lost 5 bases and the V segment lost 10 bases, leaving 13 bases of the junction unmatched. This chain's CDR3 is CASGGRGLGETQYF. In DNA, the CDR3 is TGTGCCTCCGGGGGCAGGGGGCTCGGTGAGACCCAGTACTTC.

The chain uses TRBV6-5 and TRBJ2-7, with 7 positions matching TRBD1. The CDR3 is 15 residues long. Germline V gene sequence: CDR1 MNHEY, CDR2 SVGAGI. The V segment lost 6 bases and the J segment 6 bases; nucleotides outside the gene matches: 14. Here the CDR3 reads CASSRAGGPVSEQYF. The CDR3 DNA sequence: TGTGCCAGCAGCCGAGCAGGGGGACCCGTATCCGAGCAGTACTTC.

The chain joins TRBV18 to TRBJ2-5; a weak D match, TRBD2 (5 bases). The CDR3 spans 14 residues. V was cut by 4 bases and J by 5 bases, with 14 bases left in between. Germline V gene lookup returns CDR1 KGHSH and CDR2 LQKENI. The CDR3 protein is CASSLGRGGETQYF. CDR3 bases: TGTGCCAGCTCACTGGGCCGGGGTGGTGAGACCCAGTACTTC.

The V call is TRBV18, the J call TRBJ1-1, with D perhaps TRBD1 (5 bases). Deletions cut 2 bases from V and 4 bases from J, with 8 bases between. The CDR3 is made up of 13 amino acids. Germline assignment: CDR1 KGHSH and CDR2 LQKENI. Here the CDR3 reads CASSPGASTEAFF. As DNA, the CDR3 is TGTGCCAGCTCACCAGGGGCTAGCACTGAAGCTTTCTTT.

V and J are TRBV7-9 and TRBJ1-4, with D uncertain. The CDR3 runs 14 residues. Trimming took off 0 bases at V and 8 bases at J, with 10 bases between the two ends. From germline, CDR1 is SEHNR and CDR2 FQNEAQ (reference sequence). In DNA, the CDR3 is TGTGCCAGCAGCTTAGCCGGCGGGGTCGAAAAACTGTTTTTT. Residues: CASSLAGGVEKLFF.

The rearrangement links TRBV9 to TRBJ2-3; 16 bases fit TRBD2. V trimming: 3 bases; J trimming: 5 bases; junction bases outside the gene matches: 15. CDR3 length equals 20 residues. The germline V gene encodes CDR1 SGDLS and CDR2 YYNGEE. The DNA of the CDR3 is TGTGCCAGCAGCGCATCGCCGGGACTAGCGGGGGGGCTCCGCAAAGATACGCAGTATTTT. This translates into CASSASPGLAGGLRKDTQYF.

The chain is built from TRBV12-5 and TRBJ1-1; perhaps TRBD1 as D (6 bases). V gave up 5 bases and J gave up 6 bases, with 25 bases separating them. The CDR3 has 17 amino acids. Germline V gene lookup returns CDR1 LGHNT and CDR2 FRNRAP. CDR3 nucleotides: TGTGCTAGTGGTCGACCGGGACAAGGAGGGAGGGTCCCTGAAGCTTTCTTT. Protein sequence: CASGRPGQGGRVPEAFF.

The chain carries TRBV9 and TRBJ1-2, with a tentative D call TRBD1 (5 bases). The CDR3 is 15 residues long. Trimming pared 4 bases from V and 4 bases from J, leaving 17 bases between. CDR1 is SGDLS, CDR2 YYNGEE, per germline. CDR3: CASSPGADTPYGYTF. The CDR3 coding sequence is TGTGCCAGCAGCCCCGGGGCGGACACCCCCTATGGCTACACCTTC.

The rearrangement uses TRBV5-1 and TRBJ1-2; TRBD1 matches at 7 bases. The V gene's germline CDR1 is SGHRS and CDR2 YFSETQ. The CDR3 consists of 18 residues. V dropped 4 bases and J dropped 0; count of bases not matched to a gene: 15. The CDR3 here is CASSDHRGRGPTNYGYTF. The CDR3 bases are TGCGCCAGCAGCGATCACCGGGGGAGGGGGCCCACTAACTATGGCTACACCTTC.

The chain links TRBV5-1 to TRBJ1-2, with no clear D. CDR3 length: 13 residues. Per germline, CDR1 SGHRS and CDR2 YFSETQ. The V and J ends lost 2 bases and 3 bases respectively, with 8 bases between them. The CDR3 here is CASSFETDYGYTF. The CDR3 DNA reads TGCGCCAGCAGCTTCGAAACAGACTATGGCTACACCTTC.